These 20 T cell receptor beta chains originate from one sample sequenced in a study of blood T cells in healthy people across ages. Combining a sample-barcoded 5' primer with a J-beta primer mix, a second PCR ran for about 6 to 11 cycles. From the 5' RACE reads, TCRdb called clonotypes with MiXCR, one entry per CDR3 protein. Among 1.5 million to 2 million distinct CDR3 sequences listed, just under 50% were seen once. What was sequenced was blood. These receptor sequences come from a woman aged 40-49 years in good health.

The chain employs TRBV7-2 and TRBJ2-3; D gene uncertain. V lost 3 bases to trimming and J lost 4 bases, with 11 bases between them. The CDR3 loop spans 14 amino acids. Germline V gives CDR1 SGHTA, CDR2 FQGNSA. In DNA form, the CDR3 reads TGTGCCAGCAGCTTCAATCGGCTAGCAGATACGCAGTATTTT. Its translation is CASSFNRLADTQYF.

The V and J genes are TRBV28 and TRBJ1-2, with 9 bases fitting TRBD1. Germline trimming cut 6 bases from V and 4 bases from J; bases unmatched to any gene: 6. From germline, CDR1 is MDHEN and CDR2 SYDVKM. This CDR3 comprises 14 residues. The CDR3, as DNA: TGTGCCAGCAGAAAAACAGGGGGCCCCTATGGCTACACCTTC. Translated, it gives CASRKTGGPYGYTF.

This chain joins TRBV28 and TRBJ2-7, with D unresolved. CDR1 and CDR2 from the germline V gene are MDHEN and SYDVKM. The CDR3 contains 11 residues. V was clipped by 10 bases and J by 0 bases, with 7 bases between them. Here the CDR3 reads CATSRSYEQYF. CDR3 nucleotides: TGTGCCACCTCGCGCTCCTACGAGCAGTACTTC. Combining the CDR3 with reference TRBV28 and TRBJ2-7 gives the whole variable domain DVKVTQSSRYLVKRTGEKVFLECVQDMDHENMFWYRQDPGLGLRLIYFSYDVKMKEKGDIPEGYSVSREKKERFSLILESASTNQTSMYLCATSRSYEQYFGPGTRLTVT.

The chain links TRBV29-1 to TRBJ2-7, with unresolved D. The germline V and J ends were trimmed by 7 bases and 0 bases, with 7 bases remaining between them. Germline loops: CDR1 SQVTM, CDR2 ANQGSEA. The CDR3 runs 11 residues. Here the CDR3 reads CSGRFSYEQYF. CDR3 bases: TGCAGCGGCCGGTTCTCCTACGAGCAGTACTTC.

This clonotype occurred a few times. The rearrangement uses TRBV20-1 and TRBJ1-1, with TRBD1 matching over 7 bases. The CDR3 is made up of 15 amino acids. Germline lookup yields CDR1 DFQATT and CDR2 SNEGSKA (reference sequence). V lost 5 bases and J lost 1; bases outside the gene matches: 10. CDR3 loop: CSAPPAGTANTEAFF. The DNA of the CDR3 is TGCAGTGCTCCCCCAGCTGGGACAGCGAACACTGAAGCTTTCTTT.

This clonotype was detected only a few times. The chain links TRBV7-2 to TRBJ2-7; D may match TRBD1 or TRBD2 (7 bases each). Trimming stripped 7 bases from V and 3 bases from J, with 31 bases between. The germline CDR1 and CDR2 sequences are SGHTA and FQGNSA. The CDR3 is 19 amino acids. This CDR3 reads CASTLNRGGPGQKVYEQYF. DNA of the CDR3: TGTGCCAGCACCCTTAATAGGGGGGGACCGGGACAGAAGGTCTACGAGCAGTACTTC.

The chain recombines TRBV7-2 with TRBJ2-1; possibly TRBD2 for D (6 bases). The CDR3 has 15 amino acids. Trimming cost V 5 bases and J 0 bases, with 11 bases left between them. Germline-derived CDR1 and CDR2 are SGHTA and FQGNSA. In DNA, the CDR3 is TGTGCCAGCAGCATGGACGGGAGCTCCTACAATGAGCAGTTCTTC. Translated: CASSMDGSSYNEQFF.

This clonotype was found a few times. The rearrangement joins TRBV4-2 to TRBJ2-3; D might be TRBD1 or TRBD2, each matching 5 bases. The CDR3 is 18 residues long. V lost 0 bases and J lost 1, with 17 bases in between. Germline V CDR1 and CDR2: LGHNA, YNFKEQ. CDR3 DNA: TGTGCCAGCAGCCAAGACCGTGGGACCGGGGCTGGCACAGATACGCAGTATTTT. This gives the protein CASSQDRGTGAGTDTQYF.

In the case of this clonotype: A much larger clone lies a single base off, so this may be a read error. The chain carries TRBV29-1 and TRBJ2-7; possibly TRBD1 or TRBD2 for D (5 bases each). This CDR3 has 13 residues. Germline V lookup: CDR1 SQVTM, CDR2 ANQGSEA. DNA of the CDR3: TGCGGCGCTGGTGGGGGTTTGTTAGGGGAGCAGTACTTC. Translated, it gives CGAGGGLLGEQYF.

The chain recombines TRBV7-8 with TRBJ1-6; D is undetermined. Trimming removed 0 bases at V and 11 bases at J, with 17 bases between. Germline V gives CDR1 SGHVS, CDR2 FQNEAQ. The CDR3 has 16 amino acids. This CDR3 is CASSLARGDASPPLHF. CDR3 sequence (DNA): TGTGCCAGCAGCTTAGCTCGGGGAGACGCTTCCCCACCCCTCCACTTT. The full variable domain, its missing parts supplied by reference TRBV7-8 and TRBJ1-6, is GAGVSQSPRYKVAKRGQDVALRCDPISGHVSLFWYQQALGQGPEFLTYFQNEAQLDKSGLPSDRFFAERPEGSVSTLKIQRTQQEDSAVYLCASSLARGDASPPLHFGNGTRLTVT.

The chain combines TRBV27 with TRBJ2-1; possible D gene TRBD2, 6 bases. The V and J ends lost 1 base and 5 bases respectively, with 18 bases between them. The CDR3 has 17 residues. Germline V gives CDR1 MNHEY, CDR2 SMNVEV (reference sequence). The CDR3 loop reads CASSLLVGRLGDNEQFF. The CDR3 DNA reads TGTGCCAGCAGTTTATTAGTCGGGCGACTAGGGGACAATGAGCAGTTCTTC.

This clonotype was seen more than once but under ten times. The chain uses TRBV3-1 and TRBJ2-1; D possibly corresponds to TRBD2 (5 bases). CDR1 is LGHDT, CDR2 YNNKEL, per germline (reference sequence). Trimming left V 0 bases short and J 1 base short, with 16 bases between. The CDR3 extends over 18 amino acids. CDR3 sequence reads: CASSQDHPGWGSYNEQFF. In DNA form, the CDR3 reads TGTGCCAGCAGCCAAGATCATCCGGGGTGGGGTTCCTACAATGAGCAGTTCTTC.

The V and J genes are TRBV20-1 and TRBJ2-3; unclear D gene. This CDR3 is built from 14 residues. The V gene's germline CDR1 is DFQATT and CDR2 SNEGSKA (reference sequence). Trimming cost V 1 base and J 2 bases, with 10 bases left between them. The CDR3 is CSARVVGITDTQYF. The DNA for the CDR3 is TGCAGTGCTAGAGTAGTGGGGATCACAGATACGCAGTATTTT.

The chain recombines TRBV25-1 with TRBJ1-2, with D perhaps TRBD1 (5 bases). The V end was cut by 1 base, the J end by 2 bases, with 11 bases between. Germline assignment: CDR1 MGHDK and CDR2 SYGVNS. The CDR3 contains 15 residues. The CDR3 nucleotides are TGTGCCAGCAGTGAATTCGGGAGGGACAACTATGGCTACACCTTC. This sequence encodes CASSEFGRDNYGYTF.

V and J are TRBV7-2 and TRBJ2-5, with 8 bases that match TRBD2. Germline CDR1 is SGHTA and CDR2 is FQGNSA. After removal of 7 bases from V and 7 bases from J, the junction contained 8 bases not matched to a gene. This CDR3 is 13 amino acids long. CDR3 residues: CASNLAGRRTQYF. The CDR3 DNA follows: TGTGCCAGCAATTTAGCGGGGAGGAGGACCCAGTACTTC.

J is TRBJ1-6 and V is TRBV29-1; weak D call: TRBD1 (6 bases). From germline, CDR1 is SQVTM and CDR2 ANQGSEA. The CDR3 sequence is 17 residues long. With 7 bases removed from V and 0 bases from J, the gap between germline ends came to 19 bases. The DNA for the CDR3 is TGCAGCGCCTATCGCGGGGGGGCGTTCTCCTATAATTCACCCCTCCACTTT. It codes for CSAYRGGAFSYNSPLHF. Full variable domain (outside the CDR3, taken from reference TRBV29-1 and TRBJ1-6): SAVISQKPSRDICQRGTSLTIQCQVDSQVTMMFWYRQQPGQSLTLIATANQGSEATYESGFVIDKFPISRPNLTFSTLTVSNMSPEDSSIYLCSAYRGGAFSYNSPLHFGNGTRLTVT.

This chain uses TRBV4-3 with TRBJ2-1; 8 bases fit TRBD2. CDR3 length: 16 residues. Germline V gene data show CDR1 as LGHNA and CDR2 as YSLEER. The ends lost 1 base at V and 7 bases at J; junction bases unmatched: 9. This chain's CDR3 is CASSQVVAGPPNEQFF. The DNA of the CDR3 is TGCGCCAGCAGCCAAGTTGTAGCGGGGCCACCGAATGAGCAGTTCTTC.

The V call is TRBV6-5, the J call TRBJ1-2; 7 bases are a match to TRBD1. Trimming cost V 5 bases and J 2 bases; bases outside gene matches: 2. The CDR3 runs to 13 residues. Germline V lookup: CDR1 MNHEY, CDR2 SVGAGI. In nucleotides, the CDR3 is TGTGCCAGCAGTAAGGGACAGAACTATGGCTACACCTTC. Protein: CASSKGQNYGYTF.

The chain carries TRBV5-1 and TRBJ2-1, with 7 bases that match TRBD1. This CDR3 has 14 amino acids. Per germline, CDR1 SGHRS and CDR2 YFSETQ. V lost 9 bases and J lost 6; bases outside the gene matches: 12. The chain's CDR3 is CATALGTACNEQFF. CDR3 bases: TGCGCCACCGCTTTGGGGACAGCCTGCAATGAGCAGTTCTTC.

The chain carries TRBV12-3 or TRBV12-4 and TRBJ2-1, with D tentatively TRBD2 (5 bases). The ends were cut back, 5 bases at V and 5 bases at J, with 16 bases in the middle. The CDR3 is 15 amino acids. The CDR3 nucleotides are TGTGCCAGCAGTCTCCTAGCTGGGATCGACAATGAGCAGTTCTTC. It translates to CASSLLAGIDNEQFF.